The clone carrying this TCR beta chain has only a few counts. The antigen is undetermined. With 4 bases clipped from V and 4 bases from J, the junction kept 13 bases outside the gene matches. The CDR3 is 18 amino acids. Germline CDR1 and CDR2: ENHRY and SYGVKD. These data originate in a study of post-analysis software for immune sequencing data. Broader study findings: F measure clustering grouped samples strongly by preparation batch. Comparison with controls showed significantly lower normalized Chao1 diversity in multiple sclerosis patients. About five TRBV segments, including TRBV5-6, TRBV5-1 and TRBV20-1, were more frequent in patients than controls.

Tagging with unique molecular identifiers was a feature of the TCR beta cDNA libraries. Once roughly 1 to 11 million T cells were used, 400,000 to 550,000 cDNA molecules resulted. TCRdb ran MiXCR on the PCR reads and lists one entry per CDR3 protein. The top ten hold about 10% of the sample, which has approximately 630,000 distinct CDR3 sequences, approximately 59% seen once. The chain links TRBV10-3 to TRBJ2-1, with TRBD2 matching over 10 bases. The sample consisted of blood. This clonotype was sampled from a girl aged 2-10 years with multiple sclerosis. The CDR3 here is CAISVRLAGEGPYNEQFF. In nucleotides, the CDR3 is TGTGCCATCAGTGTCAGGCTAGCGGGAGAAGGCCCTTACAATGAGCAGTTCTTC.